The 27 T cell receptor beta chains below were found in one sample sequenced in a study of shared T cell receptors in the human thymus. Clones were sequenced by immunoSEQ multiplex PCR, and TCRdb holds only the in-frame ones, with some missing. The top ten clones hold 0.013% of a sample with approximately 580,000 clones, around 78% of them seen once. This sample also appeared in a second study, on human thymus T cells.

Specimen: thymocytes. The receptors were sampled from a boy under two years old with a congenital heart defect.

This clone occurred once. The V gene is TRBV7-8, the J gene TRBJ2-2, with D uncertain. CDR3 length equals 12 residues. Germline V CDR1 and CDR2: SGHVS, FQNEAQ. Trimming left V 5 bases short and J 5 bases short, with 6 bases between. The CDR3 DNA is TGTGCCAGCAGCCCAGAAACCGGGGAGCTGTTTTTT. Encoded protein: CASSPETGELFF.

The gene calls are TRBV20-1 and TRBJ2-2; D not resolved. Looked up from germline, CDR1 is DFQATT and CDR2 is SNEGSKA (reference sequence). V was cut by 6 bases and J by 6 bases, with 8 bases left in between. The CDR3 is 11 amino acids. The CDR3 protein is CSAEMSGELFF. The CDR3 DNA reads as TGCAGTGCGGAGATGTCCGGGGAGCTGTTTTTT.

This clone was detected once. The chain carries TRBV19 and TRBJ2-1; D may be TRBD2 (5 bases). Germline V lookup: CDR1 LNHDA, CDR2 SQIVND (reference sequence). This CDR3 contains 14 residues. Trimming left V 4 bases short and J 0 bases short, with 7 bases between. Written as DNA, the CDR3 is TGTGCCAGTAGTACGGCGGGCTCCTACAATGAGCAGTTCTTC. Residues: CASSTAGSYNEQFF.

This clone appeared once. The V and J genes are TRBV19 and TRBJ2-1; TRBD2 aligns across 11 bases. The CDR3 has 24 residues. CDR1 and CDR2 (germline): LNHDA, SQIVND (reference sequence). J gave up 8 bases and V 1 base, and 31 bases lay outside the gene matches. The CDR3 nucleotides read TGTGCCAGTAGTATAGGGGGGTCGGCGTCCGTTCTAGCGGGAGGTTCCCCATTTAGGCATGAGCAGTTCTTC. Its translation is CASSIGGSASVLAGGSPFRHEQFF.

The genes are TRBV5-6 and TRBJ2-7, with 7 positions matching TRBD1. Germline CDR1 SGHDT, CDR2 YYEEEE. The V segment lost 4 bases and the J segment 3 bases; nucleotides outside the gene matches: 10. This CDR3 has 15 residues. CDR3 bases: TGTGCCAGCAGCCCCCCGGACAGGAGAAGCTACGAGCAGTACTTC. As protein: CASSPPDRRSYEQYF.

The V gene is TRBV19, the J gene TRBJ1-2; D is perhaps TRBD1 (5 bases). The germline gives CDR1 LNHDA, CDR2 SQIVND (reference sequence). The CDR3 covers 17 residues. Trimming took 3 bases from V and 3 from J, leaving 20 bases between them. The CDR3 sequence is CASSMGSLGQKYYGYTF. CDR3 coding DNA: TGTGCCAGTAGTATGGGCTCGTTGGGGCAGAAATACTATGGCTACACCTTC.

The CDR3 DNA reads as TGTGCCAGCAGGCCTACAGGGGGGCGGCACTACACCTTC. Translation: CASRPTGGRHYTF. The chain couples TRBV6-6 to TRBJ1-2; TRBD1 matches 8 bases. CDR3 size: 13 residues. V was pared by 6 bases and J by 10 bases, with 10 bases of the junction left unmatched. Germline CDR1 and CDR2: MNHNY and SVGAGI (reference sequence).

V is TRBV7-2 and J is TRBJ2-1; possibly TRBD2 for D (7 bases). Germline CDR1 SGHTA, CDR2 FQGNSA. CDR3 length equals 15 residues. Between the trimmed V and J ends, which lost 4 bases and 6 bases, there was a span of 16 bases. The CDR3 DNA reads TGTGCCAGCAGCTCCCTGTCGGGGGGCAGCAATGAGCAGTTCTTC. It is translated as CASSSLSGGSNEQFF. The full variable domain, in which reference TRBV7-2 and TRBJ2-1 provide the parts outside the CDR3, is GAGVSQSPSNKVTEKGKDVELRCDPISGHTALYWYRQSLGQGLEFLIYFQGNSAPDKSGLPSDRFSAERTGGSVSTLTIQRTQQEDSAVYLCASSSLSGGSNEQFFGPGTRLTVL.

The V gene is TRBV15, the J gene TRBJ1-5, with 8 bases fitting TRBD1. CDR3 length: 15 residues. The germline gives CDR1 LNHNV, CDR2 YYDKDF (reference sequence). Trimming removed 0 bases from V and 5 bases from J; junction bases left unmatched: 3. The CDR3 DNA is TGTGCCACCAGCAGAGAGGGACAGGACGATCAGCCCCAGCATTTT. This encodes CATSREGQDDQPQHF.

This clone was observed once. V and J are TRBV4-1 and TRBJ2-7, with TRBD1 matching over 7 bases. The germline V gene encodes CDR1 MGHRA and CDR2 YSYEKL. The CDR3 has 16 residues. The junction had 14 bases not matched to a gene; V was cut back by 5 bases and J by 4 bases. CDR3 DNA sequence: TGCGCCAGCAGCTCCATTTACACAGGGGAATGGTACGAGCAGTACTTC. Its protein is CASSSIYTGEWYEQYF.

The chain links TRBV14 to TRBJ2-7, with TRBD2 as a possible D gene (5 bases). CDR1 and CDR2 from the germline V gene are SGHDN and FVKESK. V was cut by 5 bases and J by 2 bases, with 10 bases left in between. This CDR3 region has 13 residues. As DNA, the CDR3 is TGTGCCAGCAGCGGACTCAAAACCTACGAGCAGTACTTC. Its translation: CASSGLKTYEQYF.

The rearrangement links TRBV27 to TRBJ2-7, with 8 bases fitting TRBD1. The V segment lost 3 bases and the J segment 5 bases; nucleotides outside the gene matches: 6. CDR1 MNHEY and CDR2 SMNVEV come from the germline V gene (reference sequence). The CDR3 is 14 residues long. The CDR3 coding sequence is TGTGCCAGCAGTTTCGCGGACAGGGCCCACGAGCAGTACTTC. As protein: CASSFADRAHEQYF.

V is TRBV30 and J is TRBJ2-5; 16 bases are a match to TRBD2. The CDR3 has 17 residues. The trim removed 3 bases at V and 5 bases at J, leaving 9 bases unmatched. Germline V gene sequence: CDR1 GTSNPN, CDR2 SVGIG (reference sequence). The CDR3 DNA reads as TGTGCCTGGAGCCCGGGACTAGCGGGAGGGCCCGGGGAGACCCAGTACTTC. This translates into CAWSPGLAGGPGETQYF.

This chain joins TRBV5-1 and TRBJ2-5; TRBD2 agrees at 7 bases. V lost 3 bases to trimming and J lost 6 bases; unmatched junction nucleotides: 11. CDR3 size: 15 residues. Per germline, CDR1 SGHRS and CDR2 YFSETQ. CDR3 in amino acids: CASSCGDGREKTQYF. The CDR3 DNA reads as TGCGCCAGCAGCTGCGGGGACGGGCGGGAGAAGACCCAGTACTTC.

CDR3 in DNA: TGTGCCAGCGCCAGAGGCCGGAGCTCCTACAATGAGCAGTTCTTC. Amino acids: CASARGRSSYNEQFF. The J gene is TRBJ2-1, the V gene TRBV27; D remains ambiguous. Germline V lookup: CDR1 MNHEY, CDR2 SMNVEV (reference sequence). V was trimmed by 8 bases and J by 0 bases, leaving 14 bases between them. This CDR3 contains 15 residues.

The rearrangement uses TRBV7-8 and TRBJ1-4; 7 bases match TRBD1. The CDR3 length is 15 residues. V lost 5 bases and J lost 5; bases outside the gene matches: 8. The germline V gene encodes CDR1 SGHVS and CDR2 FQNEAQ. This chain's CDR3 is CASSPRDSLNEKLFF. The DNA of the CDR3 is TGTGCCAGCAGCCCCCGGGACAGCTTAAATGAAAAACTGTTTTTT.

This chain links TRBV21-1 with TRBJ2-5; TRBD1, the table's D call, lacks a check against the DNA. TRBV21-1 counts as a pseudogene. This CDR3 spans 17 amino acids. The CDR3 DNA reads as TGTGCCAGCAGCAAAGGGGGACAGGGAGGGGAAAGGGAGACCCAGTACTTC. Translated, it gives CASSKGGQGGERETQYF.

The rearrangement joins TRBV30 to TRBJ2-7; 7 nucleotides align to TRBD1. CDR1 is GTSNPN, CDR2 SVGIG, per germline (reference sequence). Trimming at V came to 1 base and at J to 2 bases, leaving 5 bases not matched to a gene. This CDR3 comprises 14 residues. CDR3 coding DNA: TGTGCCTGGAGTGAATGGGACAGAACCTACGAGCAGTACTTC. Amino acids: CAWSEWDRTYEQYF.

This chain joins TRBV7-2 and TRBJ2-7, with TRBD1 matching over 7 bases. The CDR3 is made up of 15 amino acids. Germline assignment: CDR1 SGHTA and CDR2 FQGNSA. V was pared by 5 bases and J by 3 bases, with 10 bases of the junction left unmatched. CDR3 protein: CASSHPGTDLYEQYF. In DNA form, the CDR3 reads TGTGCCAGCAGCCACCCGGGGACAGATCTCTACGAGCAGTACTTC.

The chain carries TRBV29-1 and TRBJ2-7; 14 bases align to TRBD2. The J segment lost 2 bases and the V segment lost 5 bases, leaving 11 bases of the junction unmatched. The CDR3 sequence is 17 residues long. Germline values: CDR1 SQVTM, CDR2 ANQGSEA. The CDR3 coding sequence is TGCAGCGTTTATCTCGGACGACTAGCGGGAGGGCCCTACGAGCAGTACTTC. Protein sequence: CSVYLGRLAGGPYEQYF.

V is TRBV19 and J is TRBJ2-7, with TRBD2 matching 8 bases. CDR3 length equals 14 residues. Germline assignment: CDR1 LNHDA and CDR2 SQIVND (reference sequence). V was pared by 9 bases and J by 4 bases, with 11 bases of the junction left unmatched. The DNA of the CDR3 is TGTGCCAGCGGGGGGGGCCCCCAGGGATACGAGCAGTACTTC. It specifies CASGGGPQGYEQYF.

The chain is built from TRBV6-5 and TRBJ2-7; 9 positions match TRBD1. The germline gives CDR1 MNHEY, CDR2 SVGAGI. The CDR3 spans 14 residues. V shed 5 bases, J shed 5 bases, and the junction held 7 bases outside the gene matches. Here the CDR3 reads CASSTGTGSNEQYF. In DNA form, the CDR3 reads TGTGCCAGCAGTACCGGGACAGGGAGCAACGAGCAGTACTTC.

This clone turned up a few times. V gene TRBV7-9 combines with J gene TRBJ1-1; 7 bases fit TRBD1. CDR3 length: 16 residues. V gave up 1 base and J gave up 1 base; unmatched junction bases: 6. The germline V gene encodes CDR1 SEHNR and CDR2 FQNEAQ (reference sequence). CDR3 nucleotide sequence: TGTGCCAGCAGCTTAGTGAGGGGGCGGACGAACACTGAAGCTTTCTTT. The encoded protein is CASSLVRGRTNTEAFF.

The V and J genes are TRBV4-2 and TRBJ1-4; the D gene is possibly TRBD1 (6 bases). Trimming left V 0 bases short and J 10 bases short, with 9 bases between. The CDR3 loop spans 13 amino acids. Looked up from germline, CDR1 is LGHNA and CDR2 is YNFKEQ. In DNA, the CDR3 is TGTGCCAGCAGCCAAGACCGGGGGGCAAAACTGTTTTTT. Its translation is CASSQDRGAKLFF.

The rearrangement joins TRBV27 to TRBJ2-6; D unresolved. V lost 4 bases to trimming and J lost 0 bases, with 7 bases between them. The CDR3 is 15 amino acids. Germline CDR1 is MNHEY and CDR2 is SMNVEV (reference sequence). The CDR3 is CASSSPSSGANVLTF. The CDR3 region has the DNA TGTGCCAGCAGTTCTCCTAGCTCTGGGGCCAACGTCCTGACTTTC.

This clone was seen a few times. The gene calls are TRBV6-4 and TRBJ1-2; TRBD1 is a possible D gene (5 bases). The ends were cut back, 2 bases at V and 2 bases at J, with 9 bases in the middle. The germline gives CDR1 MRHNA, CDR2 SNTAGT. The CDR3 is 14 amino acids. As DNA, the CDR3 is TGTGCCAGCAGTGACGAACGGACAAACTATGGCTACACCTTC. Encoded protein: CASSDERTNYGYTF.

The CDR3 DNA sequence: TGCAGCGTTGTGCCTACTCACACCGGGGAGCTGTTTTTT. This codes for CSVVPTHTGELFF. The chain recombines TRBV29-1 with TRBJ2-2; D uncertain. V lost 4 bases, J lost 3 bases, and 9 bases lay in between. Germline V gene sequence: CDR1 SQVTM, CDR2 ANQGSEA. The CDR3 spans 13 residues.